This T cell receptor (beta chain) was captured in a study of T cell changes during pregnancy in multiple sclerosis (dated by TCRdb to the late 2010s). As for the study more broadly: The study looked at changes in the T cell repertoire across pregnancy in women with multiple sclerosis.

The protocol used for the library was the immunoSEQ multiplex PCR assay. What TCRdb holds here is the immuneACCESS table cut down to in-frame rearrangements. Part of the clones is not present; checked against another copy, under half of the missing clones reflect an unresolved V gene, and the others are unexplained. This sample gives about 40,000 clones in total; 92% of them show up just once. The ten biggest clones cover over 0.75% of the sample. V is trimmed back by 3 bases and J by 6 bases, and the junction contains 8 bases that no gene match accounts for. The CDR3 contains 15 residues, cysteine and phenylalanine counted. Only the CDR3 DNA stays, 45 bases, in frame from base 1. The germline V gene encodes CDR1 ENHRY and CDR2 SYGVKD. To note about this clone: The specificity of this receptor is unknown. Per-base qualities were not stored, and no clone one base away is much larger.

The sequence derives from a female donor with multiple sclerosis, enrolled in a pregnancy study. Sequences were derived from CD4+ T cells from peripheral blood mononuclear cells, sampled before pregnancy. The rearrangement joined TRBV10-3 to TRBJ2-1, with 7 bases in between that match TRBD1. The CDR3 has the sequence CAISDEQGKFNEQFF. The DNA is TGTGCCATCAGTGACGAACAGGGGAAATTCAATGAGCAGTTCTTC.